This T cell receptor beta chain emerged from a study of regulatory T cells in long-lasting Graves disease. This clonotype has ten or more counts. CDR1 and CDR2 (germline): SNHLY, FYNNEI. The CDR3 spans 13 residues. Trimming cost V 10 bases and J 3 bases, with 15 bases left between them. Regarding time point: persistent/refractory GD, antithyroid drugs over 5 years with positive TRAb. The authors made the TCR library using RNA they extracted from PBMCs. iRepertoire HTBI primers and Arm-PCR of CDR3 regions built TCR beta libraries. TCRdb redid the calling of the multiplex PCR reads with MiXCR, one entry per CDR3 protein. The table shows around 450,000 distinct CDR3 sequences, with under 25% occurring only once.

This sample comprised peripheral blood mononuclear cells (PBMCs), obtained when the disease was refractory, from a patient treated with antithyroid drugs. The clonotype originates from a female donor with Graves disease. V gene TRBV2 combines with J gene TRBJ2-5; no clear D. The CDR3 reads CATTFSREETQYF. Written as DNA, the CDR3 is TGTGCCACCACCTTTAGCCGGGAAGAGACCCAGTACTTC.